This T cell receptor (beta chain) derives from a study of blood T cells in healthy people across ages. Across the whole study: Every two T cells gave about one barcoded beta molecule via template switching.

All donors came from Russia, were Caucasian and healthy, and spanned ages roughly 6 to 95. Donors each provided around 9 milliliters of peripheral blood. Isolation of PBMCs gave at least 6 million cells per sample. A sample-barcoded 5' primer and a J-beta primer mix were used in a second PCR of about 7 to 12 cycles. TCRdb passed the 5' RACE reads through MiXCR, listing each CDR3 protein once. The table shows about 1.4 million distinct CDR3 sequences, with around 59% occurring only once. CDR1 and CDR2 (germline): DFQATT, SNEGSKA (reference sequence). The CDR3 has 14 amino acids. V was shortened by 0 bases and J by 6 bases, with 13 bases between the two germline ends.

The receptor comes from a man aged 18-30 years in good health. The sample consisted of blood. The chain links TRBV20-1 to TRBJ2-3, with D perhaps TRBD2 (5 bases). CDR3 in amino acids: CSARDESGWDTQYF. In DNA form, the CDR3 reads TGCAGTGCTAGAGATGAGTCGGGGTGGGATACGCAGTATTTT.